At least ten counts were recorded for the clone carrying this TCR beta chain. Its antigen remains unidentified. The CDR3 extends over 15 amino acids. J lost 3 bases, V lost 1 base, and 4 bases had no gene match. Germline CDR1 reads SGDLS; CDR2 reads YYNGEE. The data belong to a study of T cells in Graves' hyperthyroidism and ophthalmopathy. RNA transcripts served as the template for amplifying TCR beta CDR3 regions. Researchers ran a first-round RT-PCR on the TCR CDR3 using the HTBI primer set. TCRdb recomputed calls from the multiplex PCR reads with MiXCR, one row per CDR3 protein. The data hold approximately 380,000 distinct CDR3 sequences, with about a fifth observed a single time. Diagnosis of hyperthyroidism was new in patients aged 18 to 65, and its duration was under 2 months. Study-wide results and limits: Blood also contained most expanded thyroid clonotypes above 0.001.

The clonotype originates from a young woman with Graves' hyperthyroidism. The sample consisted of blood. The rearrangement joins TRBV9 to TRBJ1-1; 9 bases are a match to TRBD1. CDR3 coding DNA: TGTGCCAGCAGCGTAAGAGACAGGGGGGACACTGAAGCTTTCTTT. The encoded protein is CASSVRDRGDTEAFF.